The present TCR beta chain was sequenced within a study of technical replicates of blood from a handful of donors (dated by TCRdb to 2016 to 2017). Regarding this clone: The target of this receptor is not known. Base-call qualities are not available, and no considerably larger clone is one nucleotide away.

To prepare the library, the immunoSEQ multiplex PCR assay was applied. In its TCRdb copy, this immuneACCESS table keeps in-frame sequences only and misses some clones. Where compared with another copy, unresolved V genes explain less than half of these, and the others have no known cause. Recorded for this sample are 62,000 or so clones; more than 75% of them occurred a single time. The biggest ten clones account for just over 5% of the sample. Taken from cysteine to phenylalanine, the CDR3 has 16 residues. Only the CDR3 DNA stays, 48 bases, in frame from base 1. CDR1 MGHRA and CDR2 YSYEKL are derived from the germline V gene. Clipping removes 5 bases from V and 9 bases from J, with 9 as the unmatched junction base count.

This TCR came from a human donor in good health. Some clones in this sample may be carry-over from other donors' samples. The sample taken for sequencing was PBMCs. The V gene is TRBV4-1 and the J gene is TRBJ1-6, and 11 bases in between align with TRBD1. The sequenced DNA is TGCGCCAGCAGCATAAAACCGGACAGGGGGCCTTCACCCCTCCACTTT. It is translated as CASSIKPDRGPSPLHF.